The next 24 T cell receptor beta chains were all read from a single sample in a study of CD8 T cells in Susac syndrome. With random hexamers, reverse transcription was performed on about 0.5 to 1 ug of RNA. TCRdb analysed the immunoSEQ multiplex PCR reads with MiXCR anew, one entry per CDR3 protein. The data show some 140,000 distinct CDR3 sequences, with 85% to 95% seen just once and roughly 0.2% held by the top ten. The sequencing sample was made of CD8+ T cells from PBMCs. Receptor source: a human donor with Susac syndrome.

This clonotype was seen only once. The chain carries TRBV4-1 and TRBJ1-4; D remains unclear. CDR1 is MGHRA, CDR2 YSYEKL, per germline. V was cut by 2 bases and J by 7 bases, with 5 bases left in between. The CDR3 spans 12 residues. For the CDR3, the DNA is TGCGCCAGCAGCCAAAACACTGAAAAACTGTTTTTT. It yields the protein CASSQNTEKLFF.

The rearrangement links TRBV11-2 to TRBJ2-3; 12 nucleotides align to TRBD2. J lost 6 bases, V lost 1 base, and 8 bases had no gene match. The CDR3 is made up of 17 amino acids. CDR1 SGHAT and CDR2 FQNNGV come from the germline V gene. The CDR3 reads CASSLARLAGVSDTQYF. Written as DNA, the CDR3 is TGTGCCAGCAGCTTAGCAAGACTAGCGGGAGTTTCTGATACGCAGTATTTT.

This clonotype occurred once. The chain is built from TRBV11-1 and TRBJ1-2, with D unclear. The CDR3 runs to 16 residues. Germline V gene data show CDR1 as SGHAT and CDR2 as FQDESV (reference sequence). Trimming cost V 5 bases and J 5 bases, with 21 bases left between them. The CDR3 sequence: CASSQRTGSPLYGYTF. The DNA for the CDR3 is TGTGCCAGCAGCCAGAGGACCGGGAGTCCTTTATATGGCTACACCTTC.

The rearrangement uses TRBV6-5 and TRBJ2-7, with TRBD2 identical over 8 bases. Trimming cost V 1 base and J 0 bases; bases outside gene matches: 14. Germline V gives CDR1 MNHEY, CDR2 SVGAGI. The CDR3 contains 19 residues. CDR3 in amino acids: CASSYFSGSGGASSYEQYF. CDR3 nucleotides: TGTGCCAGCAGTTACTTCAGCGGGAGTGGAGGGGCGAGCTCCTACGAGCAGTACTTC.

The chain couples TRBV24-1 to TRBJ2-5, with D unresolved. The V end was cut by 6 bases, the J end by 4 bases, with 11 bases between. The length of the CDR3 is 13 residues. Germline V gene lookup returns CDR1 KGHDR and CDR2 SFDVKD. In nucleotides, the CDR3 is TGTGCCACCAGTCCGTCGGTGGGAGAGACCCAGTACTTC. Encoded protein: CATSPSVGETQYF.

This clonotype was seen a single time. CDR3 in DNA: TGTGCCAGCAGCCTATCAGACAGTAATGATGAAGCTTTCTTT. It translates to CASSLSDSNDEAFF. The chain has TRBV7-9 and TRBJ1-1; TRBD1 is a possible D gene (5 bases). The germline V gene encodes CDR1 SEHNR and CDR2 FQNEAQ (reference sequence). Trimming left V 5 bases short and J 7 bases short, with 17 bases between. The CDR3 contains 14 residues.

V and J are TRBV20-1 and TRBJ2-7; D possibly corresponds to TRBD2 (5 bases). The germline CDR1 and CDR2 sequences are DFQATT and SNEGSKA (reference sequence). The CDR3 has 15 residues. Between the trimmed V and J ends, which lost 6 bases and 7 bases, there was a span of 25 bases. As DNA, the CDR3 is TGCAGTGCCCCCACCGGACTCGGGGTGGGAAGGGAGCAGTACTTC. Amino acids: CSAPTGLGVGREQYF.

V and J are TRBV9 and TRBJ2-1; D is unresolved. The CDR3 totals 15 residues. The germline V gene encodes CDR1 SGDLS and CDR2 YYNGEE. With 4 bases removed from V and 7 bases from J, the gap between germline ends came to 18 bases. In nucleotides, the CDR3 is TGTGCCAGCAGCCCCCGTGGGTCGGTCGAGAATGAGCAGTTCTTC. Its translation is CASSPRGSVENEQFF.

The chain joins TRBV28 to TRBJ2-7; D gene unclear. The CDR3 runs 12 residues. In germline, CDR1 is MDHEN, CDR2 SYDVKM. Between the trimmed V and J ends, which lost 3 bases and 5 bases, there was a span of 8 bases. The CDR3 region is CASSFLIDEQYF. CDR3 bases: TGTGCCAGCAGTTTTTTGATCGACGAGCAGTACTTC. Full variable domain (outside the CDR3, taken from reference TRBV28 and TRBJ2-7): DVKVTQSSRYLVKRTGEKVFLECVQDMDHENMFWYRQDPGLGLRLIYFSYDVKMKEKGDIPEGYSVSREKKERFSLILESASTNQTSMYLCASSFLIDEQYFGPGTRLTVT.

This chain joins TRBV11-2 and TRBJ2-7; 9 bases align to TRBD1. Germline CDR1 SGHAT, CDR2 FQNNGV. This CDR3 contains 13 residues. J gave up 4 bases and V 3 bases, and 1 base lay outside the gene matches. The CDR3 loop reads CASSFGQGYEQYF. The CDR3 DNA reads TGTGCCAGCAGCTTCGGACAGGGGTACGAGCAGTACTTC.

This chain joins TRBV7-9 and TRBJ2-7; D assignment may be TRBD1 or TRBD2 (5 bases each). This CDR3 is built from 13 residues. CDR1 is SEHNR, CDR2 FQNEAQ, per germline (reference sequence). Trimming cost V 4 bases and J 6 bases, with 13 bases left between them. The CDR3 here is CASSSSGTGEQYF. The CDR3 coding sequence is TGTGCCAGCAGCTCGTCCGGGACCGGCGAGCAGTACTTC.

The chain uses TRBV27 and TRBJ2-1; D is perhaps TRBD2 (5 bases). V dropped 3 bases and J dropped 4 bases, with 7 bases sitting between them. Germline CDR1 MNHEY, CDR2 SMNVEV (reference sequence). This CDR3 spans 13 amino acids. CDR3 loop: CASSFGVYNEQFF. CDR3 in DNA: TGTGCCAGCAGTTTCGGGGTTTACAATGAGCAGTTCTTC.

The chain combines TRBV27 with TRBJ2-1; 8 positions match TRBD2. Unmatched junction bases numbered 9, after V lost 5 bases and J lost 12 bases. Germline lookup yields CDR1 MNHEY and CDR2 SMNVEV (reference sequence). The CDR3 is 13 residues long. The CDR3 DNA reads TGTGCCAGCAGTCTGGGGACGGGGGGGATGCAGTTCTTC. It specifies CASSLGTGGMQFF.

J is TRBJ1-2 and V is TRBV12-3 or TRBV12-4; weak D call: TRBD1 (5 bases). V was trimmed by 10 bases and J by 5 bases, leaving 17 bases between them. CDR3 length: 13 residues. As DNA, the CDR3 is TGTGCCATAATAGGGGCCCCGGTTTATGGCTACACCTTC. Residues: CAIIGAPVYGYTF.

The gene calls are TRBV20-1 and TRBJ1-5; TRBD1 is a possible D gene (5 bases). V gave up 5 bases and J gave up 7 bases, with 15 bases separating them. Germline V gene data show CDR1 as DFQATT and CDR2 as SNEGSKA (reference sequence). The CDR3 contains 13 residues. The CDR3 nucleotides read TGCAGTGCTTCCCCGGGGGTAACCCAGCCCCAGCATTTT. This encodes CSASPGVTQPQHF.

This chain connects TRBV3-1 to TRBJ1-2; D remains ambiguous. The CDR3 sequence is 15 residues long. Per germline, CDR1 LGHDT and CDR2 YNNKEL (reference sequence). V lost 0 bases to trimming and J lost 4 bases, with 12 bases between them. CDR3 coding DNA: TGTGCCAGCAGCCAAGAAGGAGCTATACTCTATGGCTACACCTTC. Amino acid sequence: CASSQEGAILYGYTF. The entire variable domain, with the rest obtained from reference TRBV3-1 and TRBJ1-2, is as follows: DTAVSQTPKYLVTQMGNDKSIKCEQNLGHDTMYWYKQDSKKFLKIMFSYNNKELIINETVPNRFSPKSPDKAHLNLHINSLELGDSAVYFCASSQEGAILYGYTFGSGTRLTVV.

The rearrangement uses TRBV27 and TRBJ2-1; TRBD1 matches 7 bases. The V gene's germline CDR1 is MNHEY and CDR2 SMNVEV (reference sequence). J gave up 5 bases and V 2 bases, and 6 bases lay outside the gene matches. This CDR3 has 15 residues. The CDR3 coding sequence is TGTGCCAGCAGTTTAGTCCAGGGGGTGGACAATGAGCAGTTCTTC. The encoded protein is CASSLVQGVDNEQFF.

V gene TRBV4-1 combines with J gene TRBJ1-5; TRBD1 is a possible D gene (5 bases). V lost 9 bases and J lost 3, with 15 bases in between. The CDR3 runs 14 residues. Germline CDR1 MGHRA, CDR2 YSYEKL. The DNA of the CDR3 is TGCGCCAGTTCGCCCGACAGCTACAATCAGCCCCAGCATTTT. This encodes CASSPDSYNQPQHF.

V is TRBV1 and J is TRBJ1-5; the table's D gene call, TRBD1, was not cross checked with the DNA. TRBV1 is tagged as a pseudogene. The CDR3 sequence is 12 residues long. The CDR3 bases are TGCACCAGCAGCCGCTGTCTCCGGCCCCAGCATTTT. This codes for CTSSRCLRPQHF.

The gene calls are TRBV9 and TRBJ1-2; D remains unclear. Deletions cut 3 bases from V and 5 bases from J, with 11 bases between. CDR1 and CDR2 from the germline V gene are SGDLS and YYNGEE. The CDR3 covers 13 residues. CDR3 bases: TGTGCCAGCAGCGACAACGTAGAGTATGGCTACACCTTC. Translation: CASSDNVEYGYTF. Combining the CDR3 with reference TRBV9 and TRBJ1-2 gives the whole variable domain DSGVTQTPKHLITATGQRVTLRCSPRSGDLSVYWYQQSLDQGLQFLIQYYNGEERAKGNILERFSAQQFPDLHSELNLSSLELGDSALYFCASSDNVEYGYTFGSGTRLTVV.

The rearrangement joins TRBV5-6 to TRBJ2-7; possibly TRBD2 for D (5 bases). Germline lookup yields CDR1 SGHDT and CDR2 YYEEEE. The V end lost 6 bases, the J end lost 7 bases, and 20 bases lay between the germline ends. There are 14 residues in the CDR3. The CDR3 DNA reads TGTGCCAGCACCCAAGGGTACGGAACGGGAGAGCAGTACTTC. Amino acid sequence: CASTQGYGTGEQYF.

The genes are TRBV29-1 and TRBJ2-1; D call uncertain. Trimming removed 4 bases at V and 5 bases at J, with 15 bases between. The germline V gene has CDR1 SQVTM and CDR2 ANQGSEA. The CDR3 is 14 residues long. The CDR3 DNA sequence: TGCAGCGTTGGGGGTGTTGGGCAAGACAATGAGCAGTTCTTC. It translates to CSVGGVGQDNEQFF.

This clonotype was seen just once. The V and J genes are TRBV6-5 and TRBJ2-1; D not certain. The CDR3 contains 12 residues. Germline V CDR1 and CDR2: MNHEY, SVGAGI. The V end was cut by 7 bases, the J end by 4 bases, with 8 bases between. CDR3 residues: CASKNQYNEQFF. The CDR3 coding sequence is TGTGCCAGCAAGAACCAGTACAATGAGCAGTTCTTC.

The J gene is TRBJ2-7, the V gene TRBV7-6, with D tentatively TRBD2 (7 bases). V lost 8 bases and J lost 6, with 17 bases in between. Germline CDR1 is SGHVS and CDR2 is FNYEAQ. CDR3 length equals 13 residues. Here the CDR3 reads CASGLGGAGEQYF. The CDR3, as DNA: TGTGCCAGCGGTCTAGGGGGGGCAGGCGAGCAGTACTTC.